These 18 T cell receptor beta chains were all obtained from the same sample, sequenced in a study of T cells expressing NK-cell markers. With the 5' RACE reads reprocessed, TCRdb shows one record per CDR3 protein and no DNA. The sample totals about 460,000 distinct CDR3 sequences. Input material: blood T cells: a sorted CD56 or NKG2C T cell subset, CD4+ or CD8+ T cells, or bulk PBMC T cells (not recorded which). The receptors were sampled from a woman aged 45-59 years in good health.

J is TRBJ2-2 and V is TRBV5-4; no DNA is available, so the TRBD1 call from TCRdb remains unchecked. The germline gives CDR1 SGHNT, CDR2 YYREEE (reference sequence). This CDR3 is built from 16 residues. The CDR3 is CASSSKQGYGTGELFF.

The chain links TRBV6-6 to TRBJ2-5; TCRdb's D call of TRBD2 is untestable without DNA. CDR3 length: 15 amino acids. Germline CDR1 is MNHNY and CDR2 is SVGAGI (reference sequence). The CDR3: CATYQRFGTIETQYF.

J is TRBJ1-4 and V is TRBV20-1; TCRdb's D call, TRBD1, is unchecked because there is no DNA. The length of the CDR3 is 16 residues. Germline CDR1 DFQATT, CDR2 SNEGSKA (reference sequence). The CDR3: CSASPGQSATNEKLFF.

J is TRBJ2-2 and V is TRBV7-8. CDR1 and CDR2 (germline): SGHVS, FQNEAQ. The CDR3 runs to 14 residues. The CDR3 sequence: CASSLVGHTGELFF.

This CDR3 reads CACAREGPNEQFF. The chain uses TRBV6-5 and TRBJ2-1; TCRdb returns TRBD2, unconfirmable since there is no DNA. The CDR3 is made up of 13 amino acids. CDR1 is MNHEY and CDR2 is SVGAGI in the germline V gene.

The V gene is TRBV6-1, the J gene TRBJ2-4; with no DNA, the TCRdb D assignment of TRBD2 cannot be verified. CDR3 length equals 15 residues. Germline values: CDR1 MNHNS, CDR2 SASEGT. CDR3 loop: CATRSLAGAKNIQYF.

The rearrangement joins TRBV20-1 to TRBJ2-2; the TCRdb call, TRBD1, lacks DNA for checking. CDR3 size: 15 residues. CDR1 and CDR2 (germline): DFQATT, SNEGSKA (reference sequence). CDR3 residues: CSAPDRGANTGELFF.

The chain recombines TRBV4-2 with TRBJ2-3. Germline-derived CDR1 and CDR2 are LGHNA and YNFKEQ. The CDR3 sequence is 13 residues long. This CDR3 reads CASSRLYTDTQYF.

The rearrangement joins TRBV3-1 to TRBJ2-2. Germline-derived CDR1 and CDR2 are LGHDT and YNNKEL (reference sequence). The CDR3 has 14 amino acids. This chain's CDR3 is CASSQDPGRGELFF. Full variable domain (missing parts from reference TRBV3-1 and TRBJ2-2): DTAVSQTPKYLVTQMGNDKSIKCEQNLGHDTMYWYKQDSKKFLKIMFSYNNKELIINETVPNRFSPKSPDKAHLNLHINSLELGDSAVYFCASSQDPGRGELFFGEGSRLTVL.

This chain links TRBV18 with TRBJ2-3. CDR1 is KGHSH, CDR2 LQKENI, per germline. This CDR3 has 13 amino acids. The CDR3 region is CASSPFGTDTQYF.

The genes are TRBV7-8 and TRBJ2-1; lacking DNA, the TRBD1 call made by TCRdb goes unchecked. Germline CDR1 and CDR2: SGHVS and FQNEAQ. This CDR3 region has 19 residues. The CDR3 loop is CASSLVGGNRGSSYNEQFF.

The rearrangement joins TRBV3-1 to TRBJ1-1. The CDR3 covers 16 residues. Germline CDR1 and CDR2: LGHDT and YNNKEL (reference sequence). The CDR3 sequence is CASSQAERVRGTEAFF.

The gene calls are TRBV7-2 and TRBJ2-1. Germline CDR1 and CDR2: SGHTA and FQGNSA. The CDR3 has 13 residues. The CDR3 is CASSLRSLNEQFF. Using reference TRBV7-2 and TRBJ2-1 for the parts outside the CDR3, the full variable domain is GAGVSQSPSNKVTEKGKDVELRCDPISGHTALYWYRQSLGQGLEFLIYFQGNSAPDKSGLPSDRFSAERTGGSVSTLTIQRTQQEDSAVYLCASSLRSLNEQFFGPGTRLTVL.

The J gene is TRBJ2-1, the V gene TRBV27; TCRdb's assignment of TRBD1 cannot be checked, as there is no DNA. The CDR3 is made up of 15 amino acids. Looked up from germline, CDR1 is MNHEY and CDR2 is SMNVEV (reference sequence). The CDR3 protein is CATGTGVVNYNEQFF.

This sequence joins TRBV5-1 and TRBJ2-7; TCRdb's D gene call, TRBD2, goes unchecked for lack of DNA. Germline assignment: CDR1 SGHRS and CDR2 YFSETQ. The CDR3 is made up of 15 amino acids. CDR3 amino acids: CASSLLGAGGYEQYF.

The chain employs TRBV5-1 and TRBJ1-3; the TRBD1 assignment by TCRdb is unverifiable without DNA. This CDR3 contains 14 residues. Germline CDR1 and CDR2: SGHRS and YFSETQ. The CDR3 sequence is CASSNPGDSRTLYF. The full variable domain, in which reference TRBV5-1 and TRBJ1-3 provide the parts outside the CDR3, is KAGVTQTPRYLIKTRGQQVTLSCSPISGHRSVSWYQQTPGQGLQFLFEYFSETQRNKGNFPGRFSGRQFSNSRSEMNVSTLELGDSALYLCASSNPGDSRTLYFGEGSWLTVV.

The chain combines TRBV6-2 or TRBV6-3 with TRBJ2-1; TCRdb calls TRBD2, which cannot be checked without DNA. Germline assignment: CDR1 MNHEY and CDR2 SVGEGT. The CDR3 extends over 14 amino acids. CDR3 residues: CASSTGLVVAEQFF.

The gene calls are TRBV5-1 and TRBJ2-7. The CDR3 covers 17 residues. Germline loops: CDR1 SGHRS, CDR2 YFSETQ. The CDR3 spells CASSLVSFVGSSYEQYF.